A selection of T cell receptor beta chains follows, all from one sample in a study of shared clonotypes between healthy human individuals. Data came from immunoSEQ multiplex PCR; TCRdb stores just in-frame clones and leaves some out. Among approximately 600,000 clones listed, roughly 95% were seen once. Sequencing input: naive CD8+ T cells sorted from blood. These receptors were collected from a woman aged 30 to 39 in good health. The CDR3 runs from the conserved cysteine through the conserved F or W. The D gene is left open where the match is weak. Not every row has a clone size; where given, it reads once, few, many or a size class.

abundance	d_gene	len	v_gene	j_gene	CDR3aa	CDR3nt
NA	TRBD1	13	TRBV13	TRBJ2-1	CASSPDRGHEQFF	TGTGCCAGCAGCCCAGACAGGGGGCACGAGCAGTTCTTC
NA	NA	13	TRBV5-1	TRBJ2-1	CASSLDRENEQFF	TGCGCCAGCAGCTTGGACAGGGAAAATGAGCAGTTCTTC
NA	TRBD1	16	TRBV7-9	TRBJ2-5	CASSLMGQGQRETQYF	TGTGCCAGCAGCTTAATGGGACAGGGGCAAAGAGAGACCCAGTACTTC
NA	TRBD1	15	TRBV5-1	TRBJ2-2	CASSPGTDYTGELFF	TGCGCCAGCAGCCCGGGGACAGACTACACCGGGGAGCTGTTTTTT
NA	NA	16	TRBV9	TRBJ2-3	CASSEPAGGYTDTQYF	TGTGCCAGCAGCGAGCCCGCAGGGGGGTACACGGATACGCAGTATTTT
NA	NA	13	TRBV5-4	TRBJ1-1	CASRQEGNTEAFF	TGTGCCAGCAGACAAGAGGGAAACACTGAAGCTTTCTTT
NA	NA	15	TRBV5-6	TRBJ2-7	CASSLGGGGALEQYF	TGTGCCAGCAGCCTGGGTGGGGGCGGAGCTCTCGAGCAGTACTTC
once	TRBD2	14	TRBV2	TRBJ2-7	CASILTSGAYEQYF	TGTGCCAGCATTCTGACTAGCGGAGCCTACGAGCAGTACTTC
NA	NA	14	TRBV5-8	TRBJ2-1	CASSPRGGNNEQFF	TGTGCCAGCAGCCCACGAGGGGGAAACAATGAGCAGTTCTTC
NA	NA	11	TRBV5-6	TRBJ2-7	CASSSDHEQYF	TGTGCCAGCAGCTCAGACCACGAGCAGTACTTC